These 29 T cell receptor beta chains came from one sample sequenced in a study of regulatory T cells in long-lasting Graves disease. Time point described: newly diagnosed GD, antithyroid drugs for less than 3 months. TCR sequences were obtained from RNA taken from PBMCs. Assembly of TCR beta libraries relied on iRepertoire HTBI primers together with Arm-PCR of CDR3 regions. TCRdb passed the multiplex PCR reads through MiXCR, listing each CDR3 protein once. Of approximately 300,000 distinct CDR3 sequences listed, 15% to 20% are singletons. This material consisted of peripheral blood mononuclear cells (PBMCs), taken at new diagnosis, from a patient treated with antithyroid drugs. These receptors originate from a female donor with Graves disease.

This clonotype was counted ten times or more. This sequence joins TRBV7-2 and TRBJ2-3, with 8 bases fitting TRBD2. This CDR3 has 17 residues. V dropped 0 bases and J dropped 4; count of bases not matched to a gene: 9. Germline CDR1 is SGHTA and CDR2 is FQGNSA. CDR3 sequence reads: CASSLALSSGKSDTQYF. For the CDR3, the DNA is TGTGCCAGCAGCTTAGCCCTGAGTAGCGGGAAGTCAGATACGCAGTATTTT.

This clonotype was recorded once. The chain combines TRBV2 with TRBJ1-1, with TRBD1 matching 7 bases. The ends lost 6 bases at V and 3 bases at J; junction bases unmatched: 10. This CDR3 is 15 amino acids long. Germline lookup yields CDR1 SNHLY and CDR2 FYNNEI. The CDR3 DNA sequence: TGTGCCAGCAGACTAACTCCGGGACAGCACACTGAAGCTTTCTTT. Protein: CASRLTPGQHTEAFF.

There are a few counts of this clonotype. J is TRBJ1-1 and V is TRBV28; TRBD1 aligns across 7 bases. The CDR3 has 14 residues. J was trimmed by 3 bases and V by 5 bases; bases with no gene match: 6. Per the germline V gene, CDR1 is MDHEN and CDR2 is SYDVKM. CDR3 residues: CASSPQGGYTEAFF. In DNA form, the CDR3 reads TGTGCCAGCAGTCCCCAGGGGGGGTACACTGAAGCTTTCTTT.

This clonotype has just a few counts. V gene TRBV12-3 or TRBV12-4 combines with J gene TRBJ2-7; possibly TRBD1 or TRBD2 for D (5 bases each). The CDR3 has 13 amino acids. With 3 bases removed from V and 3 bases from J, the gap between germline ends came to 9 bases. The CDR3 sequence is CASSFWDRYEQYF. The CDR3 DNA follows: TGTGCCAGCAGTTTCTGGGACCGCTACGAGCAGTACTTC.

Regarding this clonotype: A much larger clone differs from this one at a single base, so this may be a read error. The chain uses TRBV7-2 and TRBJ2-3; D uncertain. Germline V gene sequence: CDR1 SGHTA, CDR2 FQGNSA. The CDR3 spans 12 residues. CDR3: CVSTPSQDTQYF. The DNA for the CDR3 is TGTGTCAGCACCCCCTCCCAAGATACGCAGTATTTT.

This clonotype was counted ten times or more. In DNA form, the CDR3 reads TGTGCCAGCAGCCCCCCCGGTGGGTCGCAGTATTTT. Protein: CASSPPGGSQYF. The V and J genes are TRBV13 and TRBJ2-3; no reliable D call. The germline V and J ends were trimmed by 5 bases and 10 bases, with 13 bases remaining between them. Per the germline V gene, CDR1 is PRHDT and CDR2 is FYEKMQ (reference sequence). The CDR3 extends over 12 amino acids. Combining the CDR3 with reference TRBV13 and TRBJ2-3 gives the whole variable domain AAGVIQSPRHLIKEKRETATLKCYPIPRHDTVYWYQQGPGQDPQFLISFYEKMQSDKGSIPDRFSAQQFSDYHSELNMSSLELGDSALYFCASSPPGGSQYFGPGTRLTVL.

The V call is TRBV3-1, the J call TRBJ2-7; TRBD2 might be the D (6 bases). V shed 4 bases and J shed 6 bases, with 10 bases lying between them. CDR3 length equals 12 residues. CDR1 and CDR2 (germline): LGHDT, YNNKEL (reference sequence). The CDR3 loop is CASSRGTSEQYF. The CDR3, as DNA: TGTGCCAGCAGCCGCGGGACCTCCGAGCAGTACTTC.

This clonotype was detected many times. CDR3 in amino acids: CASRGGDGNQPQHF. In nucleotides, the CDR3 is TGTGCCAGCCGGGGGGGCGACGGCAATCAGCCCCAGCATTTT. The chain links TRBV6-1 to TRBJ1-5; D perhaps matches TRBD1 (6 bases). The germline gives CDR1 MNHNS, CDR2 SASEGT. This CDR3 contains 14 residues. Trimming took 8 bases from V and 2 from J, leaving 13 bases between them.

This clonotype was found many times. The V gene is TRBV28, the J gene TRBJ1-4, with 7 bases lining up with TRBD1. J gave up 3 bases and V 3 bases, and 19 bases lay outside the gene matches. Germline lookup yields CDR1 MDHEN and CDR2 SYDVKM. CDR3 size: 20 residues. This chain's CDR3 is CASSFAESQTPGGPNEKLFF. The DNA of the CDR3 is TGTGCCAGCAGTTTCGCCGAATCTCAAACGCCAGGGGGACCTAATGAAAAACTGTTTTTT.

This clonotype occurred many times. The rearrangement uses TRBV7-2 and TRBJ2-1, with no clear D. This CDR3 contains 12 residues. Germline V lookup: CDR1 SGHTA, CDR2 FQGNSA. The ends were cut back, 3 bases at V and 3 bases at J, with 3 bases in the middle. The CDR3 region has the DNA TGTGCCAGCAGCTTGGGCTACAATGAGCAGTTCTTC. Translated, it gives CASSLGYNEQFF.

This clonotype was found a few times. The chain couples TRBV20-1 to TRBJ1-1; D not resolved. Germline values: CDR1 DFQATT, CDR2 SNEGSKA (reference sequence). V lost 2 bases, J lost 3 bases, and 1 base lay in between. This CDR3 contains 10 residues. The CDR3 nucleotides read TGCAGTGCTAGACACACTGAAGCTTTCTTT. This gives the protein CSARHTEAFF.

This clonotype was found many times. The chain combines TRBV12-3 or TRBV12-4 with TRBJ1-1; 9 nucleotides match TRBD1. The CDR3 covers 13 residues. V was pared by 5 bases and J by 7 bases, with 5 bases of the junction left unmatched. The CDR3, as DNA: TGTGCCAGCAGTCTTAGGACAGGGGATGAAGCTTTCTTT. Protein product: CASSLRTGDEAFF.

V gene TRBV20-1 combines with J gene TRBJ1-6; TRBD1 matches at 9 bases. The CDR3 totals 13 residues. Germline-derived CDR1 and CDR2 are DFQATT and SNEGSKA (reference sequence). V was clipped by 6 bases and J by 8 bases; unmatched bases: 5. CDR3 region: CSAGQGLDSPLHF. The DNA of the CDR3 is TGCAGTGCCGGACAGGGGCTGGATTCACCCCTCCACTTT.

This clonotype was detected many times. V is TRBV12-3 or TRBV12-4 and J is TRBJ1-5, with TRBD1 as a possible D gene (5 bases). The CDR3 spans 16 residues. The V gene lost 5 bases and the J gene lost 0 bases, with 14 bases spanning the gap. CDR3 loop: CASSRGRTFSNQPQHF. CDR3 nucleotides: TGTGCCAGCAGTCGGGGACGGACCTTTAGCAATCAGCCCCAGCATTTT.

This clonotype was counted at least ten times. The chain joins TRBV11-2 to TRBJ2-4; D is perhaps TRBD2 (5 bases). V was trimmed by 2 bases and J by 6 bases, leaving 11 bases between them. This CDR3 region has 14 residues. CDR1 and CDR2 (germline): SGHAT, FQNNGV. The CDR3: CASSLRGNSNIQYF. In DNA, the CDR3 is TGTGCCAGCAGCTTACGGGGTAACTCAAACATTCAGTACTTC.

This clonotype has only a few counts. The V call is TRBV5-1, the J call TRBJ1-2; D call uncertain. Germline V lookup: CDR1 SGHRS, CDR2 YFSETQ. Trimming removed 1 base from V and 2 bases from J, with 9 bases in between. This CDR3 comprises 14 residues. CDR3 sequence: CASSLNLGNYGYTF. The CDR3, as DNA: TGCGCCAGCAGCTTGAACTTGGGAAACTATGGCTACACCTTC. Full variable domain (missing parts from reference TRBV5-1 and TRBJ1-2): KAGVTQTPRYLIKTRGQQVTLSCSPISGHRSVSWYQQTPGQGLQFLFEYFSETQRNKGNFPGRFSGRQFSNSRSEMNVSTLELGDSALYLCASSLNLGNYGYTFGSGTRLTVV.

The V call is TRBV2, the J call TRBJ2-7; TRBD2 matches 9 bases. The CDR3 spans 15 residues. V was clipped by 4 bases and J by 6 bases; unmatched bases: 10. Germline CDR1 reads SNHLY; CDR2 reads FYNNEI. CDR3 DNA: TGTGCCAGCAGTGGAAACTCTGCGGGAGGGGGCGAGCAGTACTTC. It encodes CASSGNSAGGGEQYF.

Ten or more counts support this clonotype. CDR3: CSASGGGSNSPLHF. The DNA for the CDR3 is TGCAGTGCTAGCGGGGGGGGATCGAATTCACCCCTCCACTTT. The genes are TRBV20-1 and TRBJ1-6; D might be TRBD1 (5 bases). The CDR3 is 14 residues long. The germline V gene encodes CDR1 DFQATT and CDR2 SNEGSKA (reference sequence). V was shortened by 3 bases and J by 7 bases, with 13 bases between the two germline ends.

V and J are TRBV30 and TRBJ1-2, with 9 nucleotides matching TRBD1. The CDR3 sequence is 15 residues long. Germline lookup yields CDR1 GTSNPN and CDR2 SVGIG (reference sequence). V lost 4 bases, J lost 8 bases, and 14 bases stayed unmatched. The CDR3, as DNA: TGTGCCTGGAAGGCCCGGGACAGGGACTTCTCAGGCTACACCTTC. Its protein is CAWKARDRDFSGYTF.

The V and J genes are TRBV15 and TRBJ1-1; D remains ambiguous. The CDR3 contains 13 residues. CDR1 is LNHNV and CDR2 is YYDKDF in the germline V gene (reference sequence). Deletions cut 5 bases from V and 2 bases from J, with 9 bases between. The CDR3 region has the DNA TGTGCCACCAGCCCTAGACAAAACACTGAAGCTTTCTTT. The encoded protein is CATSPRQNTEAFF.

The chain carries TRBV4-1 and TRBJ1-4, with 10 bases aligning to TRBD1. With 0 bases clipped from V and 8 bases from J, the junction kept 3 bases outside the gene matches. Per the germline V gene, CDR1 is MGHRA and CDR2 is YSYEKL. The CDR3 totals 15 residues. This CDR3 is CASSQDGTGDEKLFF. CDR3 sequence (DNA): TGCGCCAGCAGCCAAGATGGGACAGGGGACGAAAAACTGTTTTTT.

This clonotype was detected many times. The chain employs TRBV19 and TRBJ1-6, with TRBD1 matching 9 bases. V shed 7 bases, J shed 10 bases, and the junction held 11 bases outside the gene matches. This CDR3 is built from 15 residues. Germline CDR1 LNHDA, CDR2 SQIVND (reference sequence). DNA of the CDR3: TGTGCCAGTACCTCCCCCACAGGGGGCATGTCACCCCTCCACTTT. This sequence encodes CASTSPTGGMSPLHF.

This clonotype was seen only a few times. This chain joins TRBV10-2 and TRBJ2-3, with D hard to call. CDR1 is WSHSY, CDR2 SAAADI, per germline. The CDR3 consists of 13 residues. Trimming took off 8 bases at V and 3 bases at J, with 12 bases between the two ends. CDR3 bases: TGCGCCAGCCGCCCGAGCGCAACAGATACGCAGTATTTT. As protein: CASRPSATDTQYF.

In this sample, this clonotype turned up many times. The chain carries TRBV28 and TRBJ2-2; unclear D gene. V gave up 5 bases and J gave up 1 base, with 11 bases separating them. The CDR3 extends over 15 amino acids. Germline V gene lookup returns CDR1 MDHEN and CDR2 SYDVKM. The CDR3, as DNA: TGTGCCAGCAGTCCCACCGGACGGAACACCGGGGAGCTGTTTTTT. Protein: CASSPTGRNTGELFF.

This clonotype was counted once. This chain joins TRBV29-1 and TRBJ2-1; TRBD1 or TRBD2 may be the D gene (5 bases each). V lost 1 base to trimming and J lost 6 bases, with 10 bases between them. Germline CDR1 and CDR2: SQVTM and ANQGSEA. The CDR3 consists of 13 residues. Written as DNA, the CDR3 is TGCAGCGTTGAAGGGGGGTGGGTCAATGAGCAGTTCTTC. Translating it yields CSVEGGWVNEQFF.

This clonotype was seen repeatedly, ten times or more. The rearrangement joins TRBV7-9 to TRBJ2-5, with a tentative D call TRBD2 (7 bases). Germline V gene lookup returns CDR1 SEHNR and CDR2 FQNEAQ (reference sequence). This CDR3 comprises 16 residues. V gave up 3 bases and J gave up 5 bases, with 19 bases separating them. In DNA, the CDR3 is TGTGCCAGCAGCTTTTCGCTACCTGGGGGGGCGGAGACCCAGTACTTC. It specifies CASSFSLPGGAETQYF.

The chain employs TRBV19 and TRBJ1-4, with D unresolved. The germline V gene has CDR1 LNHDA and CDR2 SQIVND (reference sequence). With 4 bases removed from V and 8 bases from J, the gap between germline ends came to 14 bases. The CDR3 loop spans 14 amino acids. This CDR3 reads CASSTNRRREKLFF. The CDR3 region has the DNA TGTGCCAGTAGTACAAACAGAAGGAGGGAAAAACTGTTTTTT.

This chain links TRBV7-8 with TRBJ2-7, with TRBD2 as a possible D gene (5 bases). Germline lookup yields CDR1 SGHVS and CDR2 FQNEAQ. V was trimmed by 1 base and J by 4 bases, leaving 17 bases between them. The length of the CDR3 is 16 residues. For the CDR3, the DNA is TGTGCCAGCAGCTTAGGTAGAGGGATAGGGCTGTACGAGCAGTACTTC. Its protein product is CASSLGRGIGLYEQYF.

The V call is TRBV5-1, the J call TRBJ2-7, with 12 positions matching TRBD2. Per the germline V gene, CDR1 is SGHRS and CDR2 is YFSETQ. V lost 1 base, J lost 2 bases, and 7 bases stayed unmatched. The CDR3 loop spans 17 amino acids. The CDR3 is CASSLFRTSGAPYEQYF. The CDR3 nucleotides read TGCGCCAGCAGCTTGTTCCGGACTAGCGGGGCCCCCTACGAGCAGTACTTC.